These 17 T cell receptor beta chains came from one sample sequenced in a study of blood T cell repertoires in COVID-19. Sequenced by immunoSEQ multiplex PCR; TCRdb stores in-frame clones only, minus some. The data hold some 320,000 clones, with roughly nine tenths observed a single time. The sequenced sample consisted of PBMCs or T cells enriched from blood (not recorded which). The receptors come from a man in his 60s who had recovered from COVID-19.

The DNA for the CDR3 is TGTGCCAGTAGCCCATGGACAGGCCCTTCTTACAATGAGCAGTTCTTC. This gives the protein CASSPWTGPSYNEQFF. The chain links TRBV19 to TRBJ2-1; 7 nucleotides line up with TRBD1. Germline V gene data show CDR1 as LNHDA and CDR2 as SQIVND (reference sequence). This CDR3 is built from 16 residues. V gave up 6 bases and J gave up 4 bases; unmatched junction bases: 12.

This clone was counted between two and nine times. V and J are TRBV5-1 and TRBJ1-2; 9 bases agree with TRBD1. This CDR3 is 15 amino acids long. Germline V gene data show CDR1 as SGHRS and CDR2 as YFSETQ. V trimming: 3 bases; J trimming: 3 bases; junction bases outside the gene matches: 6. CDR3 loop: CASSSPDRGDYGYTF. The CDR3 DNA follows: TGCGCCAGCAGCTCACCGGACAGGGGAGACTATGGCTACACCTTC.

This chain uses TRBV7-2 with TRBJ2-3, with TRBD1 identical over 8 bases. This CDR3 has 15 residues. CDR1 SGHTA and CDR2 FQGNSA come from the germline V gene. J lost 1 base, V lost 5 bases, and 5 bases had no gene match. The CDR3 loop is CASSERTGRTDTQYF. In DNA form, the CDR3 reads TGTGCCAGCAGCGAGCGGACAGGGCGCACAGATACGCAGTATTTT.

J is TRBJ2-5 and V is TRBV19; TRBD2 matches 13 bases. Germline-derived CDR1 and CDR2 are LNHDA and SQIVND (reference sequence). V lost 5 bases and J lost 5; bases outside the gene matches: 8. This CDR3 is built from 16 residues. CDR3 sequence (DNA): TGTGCCAGTAGTGGAGGACTAGCGGGAGAAGGGGAGACCCAGTACTTC. Translation: CASSGGLAGEGETQYF.

The chain has TRBV5-1 and TRBJ2-7; D is perhaps TRBD1 (5 bases). The V end lost 4 bases, the J end lost 2 bases, and 13 bases lay between the germline ends. Germline V gene lookup returns CDR1 SGHRS and CDR2 YFSETQ. The CDR3 loop spans 14 amino acids. Here the CDR3 reads CASSPIGHPYEQYF. CDR3 coding DNA: TGCGCCAGCAGCCCGATCGGACACCCCTACGAGCAGTACTTC.

V is TRBV7-3 and J is TRBJ2-1; 9 bases fit TRBD2. The CDR3 runs 18 residues. The V gene end was trimmed by 5 bases and the J gene end by 0 bases; junction bases not matched to a gene: 11. Germline V lookup: CDR1 SGHTA, CDR2 FQGTGA. Written as DNA, the CDR3 is TGTGCCAGCAGCCAAAAAGGTAGCGGGAGTTTCTCCTACAATGAGCAGTTCTTC. Translation: CASSQKGSGSFSYNEQFF.

The chain links TRBV5-1 to TRBJ2-5; D gene uncertain. Trimming stripped 4 bases from V and 5 bases from J, with 18 bases between. CDR1 is SGHRS and CDR2 is YFSETQ in the germline V gene. The CDR3 loop spans 15 amino acids. The CDR3 bases are TGCGCCAGCAGCCCGGGTGCCCTAGTATCCGAGACCCAGTACTTC. It encodes CASSPGALVSETQYF.

The chain joins TRBV28 to TRBJ1-2; possibly TRBD1 for D (6 bases). CDR1 and CDR2 from the germline V gene are MDHEN and SYDVKM. V dropped 5 bases and J dropped 4 bases, with 20 bases sitting between them. CDR3 length: 16 residues. CDR3 in DNA: TGTGCCAGCAGTAGGTTAGGGGGGGAAGCCTTCTATGGCTACACCTTC. Translated, it gives CASSRLGGEAFYGYTF.

Only one count was recorded for this clone. The gene calls are TRBV7-3 and TRBJ1-1; D uncertain. From germline, CDR1 is SGHTA and CDR2 FQGTGA. The V and J ends lost 5 bases and 6 bases respectively, with 13 bases between them. This CDR3 contains 13 residues. This CDR3 is CASSPGFGAEAFF. The CDR3 coding sequence is TGTGCCAGCAGCCCGGGATTCGGCGCTGAAGCTTTCTTT.

V usage is TRBV28 and J usage is TRBJ1-5; no clear D. Germline-derived CDR1 and CDR2 are MDHEN and SYDVKM. This CDR3 comprises 12 residues. V was clipped by 2 bases and J by 7 bases, with 6 bases between them. DNA for the CDR3: TGTGCCAGCAGTTTAGGCGGCCAGCCCCAGCATTTT. It translates to CASSLGGQPQHF.

The V and J genes are TRBV5-1 and TRBJ2-2; perhaps TRBD2 as D (6 bases). V was shortened by 1 base and J by 1 base, with 23 bases between the two germline ends. Germline loops: CDR1 SGHRS, CDR2 YFSETQ. This CDR3 has 20 amino acids. CDR3 in DNA: TGCGCCAGCAGCTTGTCACCCCTAGGAGGGCCCAGCAGGAACACCGGGGAGCTGTTTTTT. Protein product: CASSLSPLGGPSRNTGELFF. The complete variable domain, with remaining parts taken from reference TRBV5-1 and TRBJ2-2, reads KAGVTQTPRYLIKTRGQQVTLSCSPISGHRSVSWYQQTPGQGLQFLFEYFSETQRNKGNFPGRFSGRQFSNSRSEMNVSTLELGDSALYLCASSLSPLGGPSRNTGELFFGEGSRLTVL.

The rearrangement links TRBV19 to TRBJ2-7; 9 positions agree with TRBD2. The CDR3 extends over 15 amino acids. Germline V gives CDR1 LNHDA, CDR2 SQIVND (reference sequence). V shed 6 bases, J shed 2 bases, and the junction held 8 bases outside the gene matches. The CDR3 is CASRDGLAPTYEQYF. CDR3 in DNA: TGTGCCAGTAGAGATGGACTAGCGCCAACCTACGAGCAGTACTTC.

The chain uses TRBV3-1 (or the pseudogene TRBV3-2) and TRBJ2-5; TRBD2 aligns across 12 bases. CDR1 and CDR2 from the germline V gene are LGHDT and YNNKEL (reference sequence). The J segment lost 4 bases and the V segment lost 3 bases, leaving 12 bases of the junction unmatched. This CDR3 is 18 amino acids long. Here the CDR3 DNA reads TGTGCCAGCAGCCACTGGGCTAGCGGGAGGGCCGGTATAGAGACCCAGTACTTC. Amino acids: CASSHWASGRAGIETQYF.

This clone was detected a few times. The chain carries TRBV18 and TRBJ1-4, with 7 bases that match TRBD1. The junction had 10 bases not matched to a gene; V was cut back by 2 bases and J by 16 bases. Germline V lookup: CDR1 KGHSH, CDR2 LQKENI. This CDR3 contains 13 residues. The CDR3 DNA is TGTGCCAGCTCACCAGAGAGACAGGGCATAGAGTTTTTT. It yields the protein CASSPERQGIEFF.

This chain connects TRBV29-1 to TRBJ2-3; 7 bases match TRBD1. CDR3 size: 13 residues. Germline trimming cut 2 bases from V and 5 bases from J; bases unmatched to any gene: 4. Germline V lookup: CDR1 SQVTM, CDR2 ANQGSEA. DNA for the CDR3: TGCAGCGTTGAAACAGGGGTGGTAGATACGCAGTATTTT. Its translation is CSVETGVVDTQYF.

The genes are TRBV2 and TRBJ2-7, with 9 bases that match TRBD1. CDR3 length: 16 amino acids. V gave up 2 bases and J gave up 0 bases; unmatched junction bases: 5. Germline loops: CDR1 SNHLY, CDR2 FYNNEI. The CDR3 loop is CASSELQTGGSYEQYF. The CDR3 DNA follows: TGTGCCAGCAGTGAACTCCAGACAGGGGGCTCCTACGAGCAGTACTTC. The full variable domain, with the rest looked up from reference TRBV2 and TRBJ2-7, is EPEVTQTPSHQVTQMGQEVILRCVPISNHLYFYWYRQILGQKVEFLVSFYNNEISEKSEIFDDQFSVERPDGSNFTLKIRSTKLEDSAMYFCASSELQTGGSYEQYFGPGTRLTVT.

This clone was recorded a few times. The V gene is TRBV4-2, the J gene TRBJ2-7, with 7 nucleotides matching TRBD2. The J segment lost 7 bases and the V segment lost 1 base, leaving 10 bases of the junction unmatched. This CDR3 contains 15 residues. The germline CDR1 and CDR2 sequences are LGHNA and YNFKEQ. In DNA form, the CDR3 reads TGTGCCAGCAGCCAAGGGGTAGGAGGGAGGGCGGAGCAGTACTTC. This codes for CASSQGVGGRAEQYF.